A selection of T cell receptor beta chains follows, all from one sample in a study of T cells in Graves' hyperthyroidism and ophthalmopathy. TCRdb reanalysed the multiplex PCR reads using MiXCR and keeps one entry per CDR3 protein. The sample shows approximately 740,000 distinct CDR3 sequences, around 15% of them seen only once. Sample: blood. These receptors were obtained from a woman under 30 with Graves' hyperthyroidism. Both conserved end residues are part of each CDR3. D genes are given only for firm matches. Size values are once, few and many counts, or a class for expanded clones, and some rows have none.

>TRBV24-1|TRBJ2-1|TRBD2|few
TGTGCCACCAGTCACACCTCCGGGACTAGCGGGAGGAATGAGCAGTTCTTC
CATSHTSGTSGRNEQFF
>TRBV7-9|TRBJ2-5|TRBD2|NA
TGTGCCAGCAGCTTATCGGCGGGACTAGCGGTGCGAGAGACCCAGTACTTC
CASSLSAGLAVRETQYF
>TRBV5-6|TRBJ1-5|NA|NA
TGTGCCAGCAGCCCTGAACCTGATCAGCCCCAGCATTTT
CASSPEPDQPQHF
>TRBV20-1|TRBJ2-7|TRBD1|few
TGCAGTGCTAGAGTAGGGACAGGTGGGGCCTACGAGCAGTACTTC
CSARVGTGGAYEQYF
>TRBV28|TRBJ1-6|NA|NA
TGTGCCAGCAGGGATCCACAGAGTTCCTATAATTCACCCCTCCACTTT
CASRDPQSSYNSPLHF
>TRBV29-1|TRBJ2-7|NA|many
TGCAGCGTAACAGAGTTCGAGGAGCAGTACTTC
CSVTEFEEQYF
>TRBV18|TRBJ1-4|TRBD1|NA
TGTGCCAGCTCACGATTACAGGGGATCGGCGAAAAACTGTTTTTT
CASSRLQGIGEKLFF
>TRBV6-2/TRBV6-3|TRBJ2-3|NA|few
TGTGCCAGCAAGTGGGACGTGGGCACAGATACGCAGTATTTT
CASKWDVGTDTQYF
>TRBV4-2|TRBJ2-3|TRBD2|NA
TGTGCCAGCAGCCAAGAACATACTAGCGGATGGAACACAGATACGCAGTATTTT
CASSQEHTSGWNTDTQYF
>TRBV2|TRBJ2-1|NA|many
TGTGCCAGCAGTGATCACAGGGCCTGGGGGCTCTACAATGAGCAGTTCTTC
CASSDHRAWGLYNEQFF
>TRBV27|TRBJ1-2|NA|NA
TGTGCCAGCAGATTCCTACAGGCTACTAACTATGGCTACACCTTC
CASRFLQATNYGYTF
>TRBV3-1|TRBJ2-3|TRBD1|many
TGTGCCAGCAGCCAAGACGGGACAGGGTACGCAGATACGCAGTATTTT
CASSQDGTGYADTQYF
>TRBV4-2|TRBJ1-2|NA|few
TGTGCCAGCAGCCGGTGGGAGGCGGGCGGCTACACCTTC
CASSRWEAGGYTF
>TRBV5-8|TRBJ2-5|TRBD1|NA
TGTGCCAGCAGCGTGGGGACAGCTACAGAAGAGACCCAGTACTTC
CASSVGTATEETQYF
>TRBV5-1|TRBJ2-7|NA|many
TGCGCCAGCAGCTTGGGGGACGGACTAAAAACCTACGAGCAGTACTTC
CASSLGDGLKTYEQYF
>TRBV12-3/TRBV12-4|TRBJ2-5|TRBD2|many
TGTGCCAGCAGTCCCATCGGTGGTGGGAGGGCAGAGACCCAGTACTTC
CASSPIGGGRAETQYF
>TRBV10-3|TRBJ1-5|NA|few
TGTGCCATCAGTGACCACGTAGGGATCAATCAGCCCCAGCATTTT
CAISDHVGINQPQHF
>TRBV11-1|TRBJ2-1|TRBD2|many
TGTGCCAGCACTCGACGGGAGGGCCCCTACAATGAGCAGTTCTTC
CASTRREGPYNEQFF
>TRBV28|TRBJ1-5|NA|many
TGTGCCAGCAGTTTTGGTGGGACCCGTGCCGGTCTGATTCAGCCCCAGCATTTT
CASSFGGTRAGLIQPQHF
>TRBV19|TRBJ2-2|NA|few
TGTGCCAGTAGTATGGGGGGAGCGAGGACCGGGGAGCTGTTTTTT
CASSMGGARTGELFF
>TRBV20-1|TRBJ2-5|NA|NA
TGCAGTGCTAGACTGGGGCAGCAAGAGACCCAGTACTTC
CSARLGQQETQYF
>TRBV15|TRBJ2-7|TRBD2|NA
TGTGCCACCAGCAGAGACGGGACTAGCGTTCGCGAGCAGTACTTC
CATSRDGTSVREQYF
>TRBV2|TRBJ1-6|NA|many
TGTGCCAGCAGTGAGGGAGGGTTTTCCTTTTCACCCCTCCACTTT
CASSEGGFSFSPLHF
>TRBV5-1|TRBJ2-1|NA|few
TGCGCCAGCAGCTCTGGAGAAGCGAATGTCGATGAGCAGTTCTTC
CASSSGEANVDEQFF
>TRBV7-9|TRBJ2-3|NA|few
TGTGCCAGCAGCCCCTTTAGCGGCCGCACAGATACGCAGTATTTT
CASSPFSGRTDTQYF
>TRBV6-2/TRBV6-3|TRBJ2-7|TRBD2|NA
TGTGCCAGCATCGCACCTAGCGGCCTTCACAATGAGCAGTACTTC
CASIAPSGLHNEQYF